The 28 T cell receptor beta chains below all came from one sample that was sequenced in a study of T cells after yellow fever vaccination. MiXCR, applied by TCRdb to the 5' RACE reads, yields one record per CDR3 protein. Here the sample spans some 320,000 distinct CDR3 sequences, 3.5% to 4.5% being singletons. This specimen consisted of PBMCs, obtained 15 days after the yellow fever booster vaccination. The receptor set was obtained from a man younger than 30 who received the YFV17D yellow fever vaccine.

This clonotype has a handful of counts. The chain carries TRBV6-4 and TRBJ1-5; D call uncertain. Per the germline V gene, CDR1 is MRHNA and CDR2 is SNTAGT. The CDR3 is 11 amino acids. V was clipped by 6 bases and J by 5 bases, with 5 bases between them. The CDR3 is CASRGYQPQHF. CDR3 DNA: TGTGCCAGCAGGGGATATCAGCCCCAGCATTTT.

This clonotype was observed at least ten times. The chain is built from TRBV4-1 and TRBJ2-7; TRBD2 might be the D (6 bases). CDR1 and CDR2 (germline): MGHRA, YSYEKL. The V end was cut by 0 bases, the J end by 4 bases, with 19 bases between. The CDR3 is 17 residues long. CDR3 DNA: TGCGCCAGCAGCCAAGATGGGGTCAGCCGGGCGGGGTACGAGCAGTACTTC. Protein: CASSQDGVSRAGYEQYF.

The sample holds many counts of this clonotype. The chain employs TRBV7-2 and TRBJ1-2; no definite D call. Deletions cut 1 base from V and 6 bases from J, with 9 bases between. Germline V gives CDR1 SGHTA, CDR2 FQGNSA. The CDR3 is made up of 13 amino acids. The CDR3 region has the DNA TGTGCCAGCAGCTTAGGCAGTCTCGATGGCTACACCTTC. Amino acid sequence: CASSLGSLDGYTF.

This clonotype has ten or more counts. J is TRBJ1-2 and V is TRBV4-3; D is uncertain. Germline CDR1 reads LGHNA; CDR2 reads YSLEER. This CDR3 contains 15 residues. The germline V and J ends were trimmed by 0 bases and 4 bases, with 12 bases remaining between them. The CDR3 nucleotides are TGCGCCAGCAGCCAAGATCGCGCGTTTCTCTATGGCTACACCTTC. Translating it yields CASSQDRAFLYGYTF.

The sample holds a few counts of this clonotype. This chain joins TRBV9 and TRBJ1-6; possible D gene TRBD1, 5 bases. The CDR3 loop spans 14 amino acids. The germline V gene has CDR1 SGDLS and CDR2 YYNGEE. The V and J ends lost 6 bases and 11 bases respectively, with 18 bases between them. The CDR3 reads CASTRDGGLAPLHF. CDR3 DNA sequence: TGTGCCAGCACCCGGGACGGGGGTCTCGCACCCCTCCACTTT.

Only a few counts were recorded for this clonotype. V is TRBV5-1 and J is TRBJ1-1; TRBD1 matches 8 bases. The CDR3 totals 14 residues. The V and J ends lost 5 bases and 5 bases, in that order; junction bases with no gene match: 8. Germline lookup yields CDR1 SGHRS and CDR2 YFSETQ. CDR3 sequence: CASSVAGGGTEAFF. The DNA of the CDR3 is TGCGCCAGCAGTGTTGCAGGGGGCGGAACTGAAGCTTTCTTT.

This clonotype has ten or more counts. This chain links TRBV18 with TRBJ1-1; D is perhaps TRBD1 (6 bases). Germline lookup yields CDR1 KGHSH and CDR2 LQKENI. CDR3 length equals 14 residues. With 3 bases removed from V and 3 bases from J, the gap between germline ends came to 11 bases. CDR3 coding DNA: TGTGCCAGCTCACCCATATCAGGGGACACTGAAGCTTTCTTT. Translating gives CASSPISGDTEAFF.

This clonotype has more than one count but fewer than ten. This chain connects TRBV14 to TRBJ2-1; D ambiguous. V gave up 2 bases and J gave up 1 base, with 6 bases separating them. This CDR3 spans 14 amino acids. CDR1 and CDR2 (germline): SGHDN, FVKESK. This CDR3 reads CASSQPWSYNEQFF. For the CDR3, the DNA is TGTGCCAGCAGCCAACCGTGGTCCTACAATGAGCAGTTCTTC.

This clonotype was counted at least ten times. The rearrangement joins TRBV28 to TRBJ2-5, with 8 bases that match TRBD2. V gave up 5 bases and J gave up 4 bases; unmatched junction bases: 6. The CDR3 has 14 amino acids. Germline CDR1 MDHEN, CDR2 SYDVKM. CDR3 coding DNA: TGTGCCAGCAGTCCCCCGGGGGGGTCAGAGACCCAGTACTTC. Its translation: CASSPPGGSETQYF.

There are a few counts of this clonotype. The rearrangement links TRBV19 to TRBJ2-7; TRBD1 might be the D (5 bases). V was cut by 5 bases and J by 3 bases, with 11 bases left in between. Germline lookup yields CDR1 LNHDA and CDR2 SQIVND (reference sequence). There are 13 residues in the CDR3. This CDR3 reads CASSRQGVYEQYF. The CDR3 DNA reads TGTGCCAGTAGTCGGCAGGGTGTCTACGAGCAGTACTTC.

This clonotype has ten or more counts. The chain combines TRBV9 with TRBJ2-3; no clear D gene. CDR1 is SGDLS, CDR2 YYNGEE, per germline. The V end was cut by 0 bases, the J end by 4 bases, with 9 bases between. The CDR3 is made up of 14 amino acids. The CDR3 loop is CASSVGSIADTQYF. In DNA form, the CDR3 reads TGTGCCAGCAGCGTAGGAAGCATTGCAGATACGCAGTATTTT.

This clonotype has at least ten counts. CDR3 in amino acids: CAWKSGGGANVLTF. CDR3 nucleotide sequence: TGTGCCTGGAAGTCGGGTGGAGGGGCCAACGTCCTGACTTTC. V usage is TRBV30 and J usage is TRBJ2-6; D is unclear. V was clipped by 4 bases and J by 4 bases, with 11 bases between them. Per the germline V gene, CDR1 is GTSNPN and CDR2 is SVGIG (reference sequence). The CDR3 has 14 amino acids.

This chain uses TRBV5-1 with TRBJ1-2; unclear D gene. CDR3 size: 13 residues. Germline assignment: CDR1 SGHRS and CDR2 YFSETQ. V was pared by 1 base and J by 5 bases, with 9 bases between. Here the CDR3 reads CASSLTEGYGYTF. The DNA of the CDR3 is TGCGCCAGCAGCTTGACAGAGGGTTATGGCTACACCTTC.

This clonotype was picked up many times. V is TRBV10-3 and J is TRBJ2-4; a possible D gene is TRBD1 (5 bases). The germline V gene has CDR1 ENHRY and CDR2 SYGVKD. The CDR3 spans 17 residues. V was trimmed by 0 bases and J by 3 bases, leaving 15 bases between them. Here the CDR3 reads CAISESRQGGDKNIQYF. CDR3 bases: TGTGCCATCAGTGAGTCGAGGCAGGGTGGGGACAAAAACATTCAGTACTTC.

This clonotype was found many times. The chain recombines TRBV5-6 with TRBJ2-3; 8 bases are a match to TRBD1. Germline CDR1 SGHDT, CDR2 YYEEEE. J was trimmed by 5 bases and V by 4 bases; bases with no gene match: 12. The CDR3 contains 16 residues. CDR3 residues: CASSLLTGALGDTQYF. CDR3 nucleotides: TGTGCCAGCAGCCTTCTGACAGGGGCACTGGGAGATACGCAGTATTTT.

The V and J genes are TRBV27 and TRBJ1-4; D ambiguous. The CDR3 totals 10 residues. CDR1 and CDR2 from the germline V gene are MNHEY and SMNVEV (reference sequence). Trimming stripped 3 bases from V and 7 bases from J, with 0 bases between. CDR3 region: CASSFEKLFF. The CDR3 region has the DNA TGTGCCAGCAGTTTTGAAAAACTGTTTTTT.

The table lists this clonotype with many counts. The genes are TRBV6-6 and TRBJ2-3, with D possibly being TRBD2 (6 bases). Germline loops: CDR1 MNHNY, CDR2 SVGAGI (reference sequence). The ends were cut back, 9 bases at V and 0 bases at J, with 13 bases in the middle. This CDR3 has 14 amino acids. Here the CDR3 reads CARGRRVSTDTQYF. The CDR3 bases are TGTGCCAGAGGTCGGAGGGTTAGCACAGATACGCAGTATTTT.

In this sample, this clonotype turned up many times. The rearrangement links TRBV5-6 to TRBJ2-7, with D possibly TRBD2 on 5 matching bases. Germline V gene data show CDR1 as SGHDT and CDR2 as YYEEEE. V was shortened by 2 bases and J by 1 base, with 10 bases between the two germline ends. There are 14 residues in the CDR3. The CDR3 reads CASSFGGLSYEQYV. In DNA, the CDR3 is TGTGCCAGCAGCTTTGGCGGGTTATCCTACGAGCAGTACGTC.

This chain links TRBV19 with TRBJ2-7; 11 nucleotides agree with TRBD1. V lost 3 bases and J lost 6; bases outside the gene matches: 10. Looked up from germline, CDR1 is LNHDA and CDR2 is SQIVND (reference sequence). The CDR3 length is 16 residues. CDR3 DNA: TGTGCCAGTAGTATTGGTCCCCGGACAGGGGGCGTCGAGCAGTACTTC. Its translation: CASSIGPRTGGVEQYF.

This clonotype was seen a few times. This rearrangement joins TRBV7-6 to TRBJ2-4; D is unresolved. The CDR3 is 14 amino acids. Germline lookup yields CDR1 SGHVS and CDR2 FNYEAQ. V was cut by 3 bases and J by 5 bases, with 11 bases left in between. CDR3 coding DNA: TGTGCCAGCAGCTTGTTAGGTTCGGAAAACATTCAGTACTTC. It specifies CASSLLGSENIQYF.

This clonotype was counted ten times or more. The V call is TRBV7-2, the J call TRBJ2-3; D remains unclear. Between the trimmed V and J ends, which lost 5 bases and 3 bases, there was a span of 12 bases. Germline V CDR1 and CDR2: SGHTA, FQGNSA. This CDR3 has 14 residues. The CDR3 here is CASSPWFGTDTQYF. CDR3 sequence (DNA): TGTGCCAGCAGCCCATGGTTCGGGACAGATACGCAGTATTTT.

This clonotype has at least ten counts. This sequence joins TRBV7-6 and TRBJ2-7; D remains ambiguous. V was trimmed by 5 bases and J by 3 bases, leaving 14 bases between them. The CDR3 has 14 amino acids. Per germline, CDR1 SGHVS and CDR2 FNYEAQ. CDR3 coding DNA: TGTGCCAGCAGCCCCCGACGCCCCATCTACGAGCAGTACGTC. Protein product: CASSPRRPIYEQYV.

This clonotype was observed at least ten times. The chain carries TRBV19 and TRBJ1-1, with a weak D call TRBD1 (5 bases). V lost 5 bases, J lost 6 bases, and 10 bases lay in between. The CDR3 has 12 amino acids. Germline loops: CDR1 LNHDA, CDR2 SQIVND (reference sequence). The chain's CDR3 is CASSLGVAEAFF. Written as DNA, the CDR3 is TGTGCCAGTAGTTTAGGGGTGGCTGAAGCTTTCTTT.

This clonotype has ten or more counts. The chain employs TRBV20-1 and TRBJ2-3, with TRBD2 matching 12 bases. J was trimmed by 7 bases and V by 1 base; bases with no gene match: 6. This CDR3 is 15 amino acids long. CDR1 is DFQATT, CDR2 SNEGSKA, per germline (reference sequence). CDR3 sequence: CSARVATSGGYTQYF. Here the CDR3 DNA reads TGCAGTGCTAGAGTGGCGACTAGCGGGGGATATACGCAGTATTTT.

This clonotype showed up many times. This sequence joins TRBV7-3 and TRBJ2-3, with 8 bases that match TRBD2. The CDR3 spans 16 residues. V shed 2 bases, J shed 4 bases, and the junction held 8 bases outside the gene matches. Looked up from germline, CDR1 is SGHTA and CDR2 is FQGTGA. The CDR3 spells CASSLQVGGAADTQYF. The CDR3 DNA sequence: TGTGCCAGCAGCTTACAGGTCGGGGGGGCAGCAGATACGCAGTATTTT.

This clonotype was recorded many times. This sequence joins TRBV12-3 or TRBV12-4 and TRBJ2-1, with TRBD1 matching over 9 bases. Trimming cost V 5 bases and J 8 bases; bases outside gene matches: 1. The CDR3 is 12 residues long. The CDR3 protein is CASSRQGDEQFF. Written as DNA, the CDR3 is TGTGCCAGCAGTAGACAGGGGGATGAGCAGTTCTTC.

The rearrangement uses TRBV12-5 and TRBJ2-1, with 9 bases identical to TRBD2. The CDR3 contains 14 residues. V shed 5 bases, J shed 4 bases, and the junction held 3 bases outside the gene matches. CDR1 LGHNT and CDR2 FRNRAP come from the germline V gene. In DNA form, the CDR3 reads TGTGCTAGTGGTCGGAGCGGGGGGTACAATGAGCAGTTCTTC. The encoded protein is CASGRSGGYNEQFF. Full variable domain (missing parts from reference TRBV12-5 and TRBJ2-1): DARVTQTPRHKVTEMGQEVTMRCQPILGHNTVFWYRQTMMQGLELLAYFRNRAPLDDSGMPKDRFSAEMPDATLATLKIQPSEPRDSAVYFCASGRSGGYNEQFFGPGTRLTVL.

This chain links TRBV4-2 with TRBJ2-1; the match to TRBD2 covers 9 bases. The CDR3 is 14 amino acids. Germline V gives CDR1 LGHNA, CDR2 YNFKEQ. The ends lost 5 bases at V and 5 bases at J; junction bases unmatched: 4. The CDR3: CASSAGLAHNEQFF. CDR3 DNA sequence: TGTGCCAGCAGCGCTGGACTAGCGCACAATGAGCAGTTCTTC.